Sequencing of this T cell receptor (beta chain) was carried out in a study of blood T cell repertoires in COVID-19. Turning to the study itself: Donors in the United States, Italy and Spain gave samples during acute or convalescent COVID-19.

Original data processing: Estimates of nucleated cell counts were drawn from the amplification of reference gene primers. Sequenced by immunoSEQ multiplex PCR; TCRdb stores in-frame clones only, minus some. D and trimming were read from the DNA, whereas the V and J calls and clone size are those reported in that table. Of 70,000 to 75,000 clones in the sample, 75% to 85% were seen once. This clone was detected only once. The CDR3 has 12 amino acids. V lost 6 bases and J lost 7, with 13 bases in between. Germline assignment: CDR1 MDHEN and CDR2 SYDVKM. The TCR originated in a woman between 70 and 85 years old with acute or convalescent COVID-19. V and J are TRBV28 and TRBJ2-7; D is ambiguous. The sequenced sample consisted of peripheral blood. The CDR3: CASSRVPGEQYF. The CDR3 nucleotides read TGTGCCAGCAGCCGGGTTCCCGGAGAGCAGTACTTC.